One sample yielded the 12 T cell receptor beta chains listed below, sequenced in a study of blood T cell repertoires in COVID-19. Repertoires were generated with immunoSEQ multiplex PCR, while TCRdb's copy carries only in-frame clones and drops some. The data show about 220,000 clones, with 75% to 85% seen just once and 9.7% held by the top ten. Specimen: peripheral blood. Receptors originate from a man aged 45-60 years with active or convalescent COVID-19.

The rearrangement joins TRBV5-6 to TRBJ2-1; 8 bases are shared with TRBD2. Germline lookup yields CDR1 SGHDT and CDR2 YYEEEE. The V gene end was trimmed by 0 bases and the J gene end by 9 bases; junction bases not matched to a gene: 5. The CDR3 consists of 14 residues. CDR3 nucleotide sequence: TGTGCCAGCAGCTTGGACGGGGGGGTAAGTGAGCAGTTCTTC. Its protein is CASSLDGGVSEQFF.

About this clone itself: The same CDR3 arises from other DNA sequences in this sample as well. The rearrangement uses TRBV9 and TRBJ2-1; 10 bases align to TRBD1. This CDR3 has 16 amino acids. CDR1 SGDLS and CDR2 YYNGEE come from the germline V gene. Germline trimming cut 2 bases from V and 2 bases from J; bases unmatched to any gene: 4. The CDR3 DNA is TGTGCCAGCAGCGTTCGGACAGGGGGAACCTACAATGAGCAGTTCTTC. Amino acids: CASSVRTGGTYNEQFF.

This chain connects TRBV4-3 to TRBJ2-4, with 9 nucleotides matching TRBD2. The length of the CDR3 is 16 residues. Germline CDR1 reads LGHNA; CDR2 reads YSLEER. J was trimmed by 4 bases and V by 0 bases; bases with no gene match: 4. The CDR3 reads CASSQDRSGGKNIQYF. As DNA, the CDR3 is TGCGCCAGCAGCCAAGATCGGAGCGGGGGGAAAAACATTCAGTACTTC.

This clone has only a few counts. This chain uses TRBV5-4 with TRBJ1-3, with unresolved D. The CDR3 sequence is 16 residues long. Trimming pared 0 bases from V and 0 bases from J, leaving 10 bases between. Germline V lookup: CDR1 SGHNT, CDR2 YYREEE (reference sequence). The CDR3 region is CASSLVGSDSGNTIYF. CDR3 coding DNA: TGTGCCAGCAGCTTGGTTGGTAGTGACTCTGGAAACACCATATATTTT.

This rearrangement joins TRBV29-1 to TRBJ1-1; 7 nucleotides line up with TRBD1. J lost 5 bases, V lost 7 bases, and 13 bases had no gene match. Germline V gene sequence: CDR1 SQVTM, CDR2 ANQGSEA. CDR3 length: 14 amino acids. CDR3 protein: CSGLGGAGETEAFF. The CDR3 nucleotides read TGCAGCGGATTAGGGGGCGCCGGGGAAACTGAAGCTTTCTTT.

V usage is TRBV5-1 and J usage is TRBJ1-2, with 7 nucleotides matching TRBD1. The CDR3 runs 12 residues. Germline loops: CDR1 SGHRS, CDR2 YFSETQ. The ends lost 3 bases at V and 6 bases at J; junction bases unmatched: 2. CDR3 DNA sequence: TGCGCCAGCAGCTCGGACAGGCATGGCTACACCTTC. It translates to CASSSDRHGYTF.

V is TRBV2 and J is TRBJ2-5, with 7 bases fitting TRBD2. CDR1 and CDR2 (germline): SNHLY, FYNNEI. The V and J ends lost 2 bases and 4 bases, in that order; junction bases with no gene match: 4. The CDR3 covers 14 residues. The CDR3 DNA sequence: TGTGCCAGCAGTGAATTGGGAGGGACAGAGACCCAGTACTTC. As protein: CASSELGGTETQYF.

J is TRBJ2-4 and V is TRBV5-4; maybe TRBD2 (6 bases). CDR3 size: 14 residues. Trimming shortened V by 4 bases and J by 3 bases, and 11 bases separated the two germline ends. The germline V gene has CDR1 SGHNT and CDR2 YYREEE (reference sequence). The chain's CDR3 is CASSPTGGKNIQYF. CDR3 coding DNA: TGTGCCAGCAGCCCAACCGGGGGCAAAAACATTCAGTACTTC.

The chain links TRBV5-1 to TRBJ1-1; a possible D gene is TRBD1 (5 bases). V gave up 2 bases and J gave up 3 bases, with 14 bases separating them. Germline loops: CDR1 SGHRS, CDR2 YFSETQ. This CDR3 region has 15 residues. Here the CDR3 DNA reads TGCGCCAGCAGCTTCTTTCAGGGTGGGGACACTGAAGCTTTCTTT. Translated: CASSFFQGGDTEAFF.

The J gene is TRBJ2-2, the V gene TRBV21-1; TRBD1 reflects the table's D call only, with no check against the DNA. TRBV21-1 is a pseudogene segment. The CDR3 runs to 18 residues. For the CDR3, the DNA is TGTGCCAGCAGCAAAGAGCACAGGGGGCAAACGAACACCGGGGAGCTGTTTTTT. Its protein is CASSKEHRGQTNTGELFF.

V and J are TRBV18 and TRBJ1-3, with TRBD1 matching 9 bases. The CDR3 contains 15 residues. Losses at the gene ends were 5 bases for V and 2 bases for J; bases not matched to a gene: 4. In germline, CDR1 is KGHSH, CDR2 LQKENI. The CDR3, as DNA: TGTGCCAGCTCAGCCACAGGGGGCACTGGAAACACCATATATTTT. Protein product: CASSATGGTGNTIYF.

As DNA, the CDR3 is TGTGCCAGCAGCTTATCGGGCACAGATACGCAGTATTTT. It translates to CASSLSGTDTQYF. The rearrangement links TRBV7-9 to TRBJ2-3; D ambiguous. CDR3 length: 13 residues. The germline CDR1 and CDR2 sequences are SEHNR and FQNEAQ (reference sequence). V lost 2 bases and J lost 1, with 4 bases in between.